Sequencing of this T cell receptor beta chain was carried out in a study of blood T cell repertoires in COVID-19. Study in general: COVID-19 samples collected from the United States, Italy and Spain covered acute and convalescent phases. T cells, B-cell-depleted T cells, or PBMCs supplied cDNA or gDNA.

V gave up 2 bases and J gave up 12 bases, with 14 bases separating them. The CDR3 runs 12 residues. CDR1 MNHNS and CDR2 SASEGT come from the germline V gene. Using immunoSEQ multiplex PCR, the repertoire was profiled, and TCRdb retains in-frame clones only, with some absent. The data contain about 97,000 clones, 88% of them singletons. The sequencing input was peripheral blood. The V call is TRBV6-1, the J call TRBJ2-7, with a tentative D call TRBD1 (5 bases). This sequence originates from a man in his forties or fifties with COVID-19, enrolled during active disease. This CDR3 reads CASSESRAGTYF. The CDR3 bases are TGTGCCAGCAGTGAATCCAGGGCCGGTACGTACTTC.